The entry below gives a single TCR beta chain sequence along with its context. It has no known antigen specificity. The input lacks base qualities; no much larger clone sits a single base away. The data were taken from a study of T cell changes during pregnancy in multiple sclerosis (dated by TCRdb to between 2018 and 2021). With respect to the entire study: The study looked at changes in the T cell repertoire across pregnancy in women with multiple sclerosis.

For CDR1 and CDR2, the germline V gene lists MDHEN and SYDVKM. The CDR3 goes from the cysteine to the phenylalanine over 16 residues. Left in the record is the CDR3 DNA by itself, 48 bases read in frame from the first base. V loses 7 bases at its end and J loses 2 bases; junction bases beyond the gene matches: 10. Libraries were prepared through the immunoSEQ multiplex PCR assay. What TCRdb holds here is the immuneACCESS table cut down to in-frame rearrangements. Part of the clones is not present; checked against another copy, under half of the missing clones reflect an unresolved V gene, and the others are unexplained. This sample gives under 90,000 clones in total; approximately 90% of them show up just once. The ten largest account for around 1.3% of the sample.

Source: peripheral blood, taken in the second trimester of pregnancy. This sequence uses TRBV28 and TRBJ1-3; 8 bases in the middle match TRBD1. This receptor was taken from a female donor in good health, enrolled as a control in a pregnancy study. DNA sequence: TGTGCCAGCACCCTATGGGCGGACAGGGCTGGAAACACCATATATTTT. Translated, this gives CASTLWADRAGNTIYF. When the CDR3 is completed using the reference TRBV28 and TRBJ1-3 genes on either side, the full variable domain is DVKVTQSSRYLVKRTGEKVFLECVQDMDHENMFWYRQDPGLGLRLIYFSYDVKMKEKGDIPEGYSVSREKKERFSLILESASTNQTSMYLCASTLWADRAGNTIYFGEGSWLTVV.